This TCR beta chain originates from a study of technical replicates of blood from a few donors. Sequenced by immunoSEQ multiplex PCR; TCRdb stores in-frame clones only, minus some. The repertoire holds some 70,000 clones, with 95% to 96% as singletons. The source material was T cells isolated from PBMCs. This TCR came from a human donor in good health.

Here the CDR3 DNA reads TGCGCCAGCAGCTTGGAGATTAGCGGGGCGGCAGATACGCAGTATTTT. This encodes CASSLEISGAADTQYF. The rearrangement joins TRBV5-1 to TRBJ2-3; 8 nucleotides align to TRBD2. This CDR3 is built from 16 residues. CDR1 is SGHRS and CDR2 is YFSETQ in the germline V gene. With V trimmed by 0 bases and J by 4 bases, 7 bases remained unmatched. Looking up the rest from reference TRBV5-1 and TRBJ2-3 gives the full variable domain: KAGVTQTPRYLIKTRGQQVTLSCSPISGHRSVSWYQQTPGQGLQFLFEYFSETQRNKGNFPGRFSGRQFSNSRSEMNVSTLELGDSALYLCASSLEISGAADTQYFGPGTRLTVL.